A single sample gave rise to the 10 T cell receptor beta chains below, sequenced in a study of blood T cell repertoires in COVID-19. This table comes from immunoSEQ multiplex PCR, and its TCRdb copy is limited to in-frame clones, with some not included. The sample consists of about 150,000 clones, approximately 92% of them appearing once. The sample consisted of peripheral blood. These TCRs come from a woman aged 40 to 49 with acute or convalescent COVID-19.

This chain joins TRBV24-1 and TRBJ2-2; no reliable D call. Germline V gene sequence: CDR1 KGHDR, CDR2 SFDVKD. This CDR3 region has 14 residues. V lost 1 base, J lost 5 bases, and 7 bases lay in between. Here the CDR3 reads CATSDFLSTGELFF. For the CDR3, the DNA is TGTGCCACCAGTGATTTTTTGTCAACCGGGGAGCTGTTTTTT.

The CDR3 region is CASSFRGGQDTQYF. The CDR3 bases are TGTGCCAGCAGCTTCCGGGGGGGCCAAGATACGCAGTATTTT. The chain uses TRBV5-8 and TRBJ2-3; TRBD2 aligns across 8 bases. Per the germline V gene, CDR1 is SGHTS and CDR2 is YDEGEE. This CDR3 has 14 residues. The trim removed 2 bases at V and 5 bases at J, leaving 4 bases unmatched.

The rearrangement uses TRBV6-5 and TRBJ2-1; D not resolved. With 0 bases removed from V and 5 bases from J, the gap between germline ends came to 11 bases. Germline values: CDR1 MNHEY, CDR2 SVGAGI. The CDR3 contains 15 residues. The CDR3 DNA follows: TGTGCCAGCAGTTACTCGACTGCTTACCACAATGAGCAGTTCTTC. Amino acid sequence: CASSYSTAYHNEQFF.

This chain uses TRBV19 with TRBJ1-1; 10 nucleotides line up with TRBD1. CDR1 is LNHDA, CDR2 SQIVND, per germline (reference sequence). The trim removed 5 bases at V and 0 bases at J, leaving 6 bases unmatched. This CDR3 contains 16 residues. For the CDR3, the DNA is TGTGCCAGTAGTGAACGGACAGGGGGATTGAACACTGAAGCTTTCTTT. Translated, it gives CASSERTGGLNTEAFF.

The chain is built from TRBV4-1 and TRBJ2-7; 11 bases line up with TRBD1. The CDR3 is made up of 16 amino acids. Per germline, CDR1 MGHRA and CDR2 YSYEKL. The trim removed 2 bases at V and 3 bases at J, leaving 6 bases unmatched. CDR3 sequence: CASSQFGQGAFYEQYF. The CDR3, as DNA: TGCGCCAGCAGCCAATTTGGACAGGGGGCCTTCTACGAGCAGTACTTC.

This clone appeared once. The rearrangement joins TRBV28 to TRBJ1-1; 9 bases agree with TRBD1. With 6 bases clipped from V and 2 bases from J, the junction kept 7 bases outside the gene matches. This CDR3 contains 15 residues. CDR1 is MDHEN, CDR2 SYDVKM, per germline. This CDR3 is CASSPGQGANTEAFF. The CDR3 nucleotides are TGTGCCAGCAGCCCGGGACAGGGTGCCAACACTGAAGCTTTCTTT.

The V gene is TRBV28, the J gene TRBJ2-6; D is unclear. Germline CDR1 reads MDHEN; CDR2 reads SYDVKM. This CDR3 region has 15 residues. V was clipped by 4 bases and J by 0 bases, with 7 bases between them. CDR3 bases: TGTGCCAGCAGTTCGGGTAGCTCTGGGGCCAACGTCCTGACTTTC. The encoded protein is CASSSGSSGANVLTF.

V is TRBV19 and J is TRBJ1-1, with D perhaps TRBD1 (5 bases). The CDR3 length is 14 residues. Trimming shortened V by 4 bases and J by 2 bases, and 11 bases separated the two germline ends. The germline V gene has CDR1 LNHDA and CDR2 SQIVND (reference sequence). The CDR3 nucleotides read TGTGCCAGTAGTAAACAGGCTAAAAACACTGAAGCTTTCTTT. Its translation: CASSKQAKNTEAFF. The full variable domain, completed using reference TRBV19 and TRBJ1-1, is DGGITQSPKYLFRKEGQNVTLSCEQNLNHDAMYWYRQDPGQGLRLIYYSQIVNDFQKGDIAEGYSVSREKKESFPLTVTSAQKNPTAFYLCASSKQAKNTEAFFGQGTRLTVV.

This chain connects TRBV19 to TRBJ1-6; TRBD1 matches at 8 bases. After removal of 6 bases from V and 6 bases from J, the junction contained 4 bases not matched to a gene. This CDR3 is 14 amino acids long. Germline V lookup: CDR1 LNHDA, CDR2 SQIVND (reference sequence). This CDR3 is CASRGTGSNSPLHF. DNA of the CDR3: TGTGCCAGTAGGGGGACAGGTAGTAATTCACCCCTCCACTTT.

The chain employs TRBV30 and TRBJ1-5; tentatively, D is TRBD1 (6 bases). The V gene lost 6 bases and the J gene lost 6 bases, with 21 bases spanning the gap. Germline CDR1 GTSNPN, CDR2 SVGIG (reference sequence). The CDR3 is made up of 15 amino acids. The CDR3 sequence: CACRSPTGRGQPQHF. For the CDR3, the DNA is TGTGCCTGTCGGTCTCCTACAGGGAGGGGTCAGCCCCAGCATTTT.